The rows below give T cell receptor beta chains drawn from one sample of a study of resident and recirculating memory T cells in vitiligo. Libraries were prepared by immunoSEQ multiplex PCR; TCRdb keeps only in-frame clonotypes and omits some of them. The table shows tens of thousands of clones, with about 90% occurring only once. The sequenced sample consisted of blood. The receptor source for this set is a male donor with vitiligo. The CDR3 runs from the conserved cysteine through the conserved F or W. A D gene is named only where the DNA matches it firmly. Clone size is given for some rows only: seen once, a few or many times, or a class if the clone is expanded.

j_gene | len | abundance | v_gene | d_gene | CDR3nt | CDR3aa
TRBJ2-5 | 14 | - | TRBV19 | - | TGTGCCAGTAGTATCCGACAGTGGGGAGAGACCCAGTACTTC | CASSIRQWGETQYF
TRBJ2-7 | 12 | - | TRBV5-1 | - | TGCGCCCGGACGGGGAACTCCTACGAGCAGTACTTC | CARTGNSYEQYF
TRBJ1-1 | 15 | once | TRBV18 | - | TGTGCCAGCTCACTCGGGGGGGGGATGAACACTGAAGCTTTCTTT | CASSLGGGMNTEAFF
TRBJ2-7 | 15 | - | TRBV2 | TRBD2 | TGTGCCAGCAGTCCACTAGCGGGAGGGCCCCACGAGCAGTACTTC | CASSPLAGGPHEQYF
TRBJ1-2 | 14 | - | TRBV6-1 | TRBD1 | TGTGCCAGCACCCGTGACAGGGGTTACTATGGCTACACCTTC | CASTRDRGYYGYTF
TRBJ1-5 | 15 | - | TRBV7-2 | TRBD1 | TGTGCCAGCAGCTACGGACAGGGGGCTGGTCAGCCCCAGCATTTT | CASSYGQGAGQPQHF
TRBJ2-1 | 15 | medium-sized | TRBV6-4 | TRBD2 | TGTGCCAGCAGTCCTACCGGGACTAGCTACAATGAGCAGTTCTTC | CASSPTGTSYNEQFF
TRBJ2-1 | 13 | - | TRBV30 | - | TGTGCCTGGAACGGCGGGAATTTCGATGAGCAGTTCTTC | CAWNGGNFDEQFF
TRBJ2-1 | 15 | - | TRBV5-5 | TRBD2 | TGTGCCAGCAGCTTAACCCTAGCGGGAGCAGATGAGCAGTTCTTC | CASSLTLAGADEQFF
TRBJ2-1 | 18 | - | TRBV4-2 | TRBD2 | TGTGCCAGCAGCCAAGTGGTGGCTCCCAGCGGGAGGAGGAATGAGCAGTTCTTC | CASSQVVAPSGRRNEQFF
TRBJ2-1 | 15 | - | TRBV9 | TRBD2 | TGTGCCAGCAGCGTACTAAGCGGGACTTTCAATGAGCAGTTCTTC | CASSVLSGTFNEQFF
TRBJ1-1 | 16 | - | TRBV28 | - | TGTGCCAGCAGTTCACGTCGAGGGGGGGTCGTCACTGAAGCTTTCTTT | CASSSRRGGVVTEAFF
TRBJ2-7 | 15 | - | TRBV4-2 | TRBD2 | TGTGCCAGCAGCCAACATACTAGCGGGAAGTACGAGCAGTACTTC | CASSQHTSGKYEQYF
TRBJ2-7 | 14 | - | TRBV5-6 | - | TGTGCCAGCAGCTCGGAGACAGCATCCTACGAGCAGTACTTC | CASSSETASYEQYF
TRBJ2-1 | 16 | - | TRBV27 | TRBD1 | TGTGCCAGCAGCCCAACCGGGACAGGGCGTAACAATGAGCAGTTCTTC | CASSPTGTGRNNEQFF
TRBJ1-1 | 13 | - | TRBV27 | TRBD1 | TGTGCCAGCAGTTGGGGGACAGGTTATGAAGCTTTCTTT | CASSWGTGYEAFF
TRBJ2-7 | 13 | - | TRBV6-1 | - | TGTGCCAGCCTCCGGGACACCAACTACGAGCAGTACTTC | CASLRDTNYEQYF
TRBJ1-5 | 13 | - | TRBV19 | TRBD1 | TGTGCCAGTAGCCAGGGGGTGGGTCAGCCCCAGCATTTT | CASSQGVGQPQHF
TRBJ2-7 | 15 | - | TRBV7-9 | - | TGTGCCAGCAGCTTAAATCCAGGGGTGGGGCACGAGCAGTACTTC | CASSLNPGVGHEQYF
TRBJ2-7 | 15 | - | TRBV6-1 | TRBD1 | TGTGCCAGCAGTGGGATGACAGGGGGCGCCTACGAGCAGTACTTC | CASSGMTGGAYEQYF
TRBJ2-4 | 16 | - | TRBV7-9 | - | TGTGCCAGCAGCTTAGGCGGCAGCTCTCCCCAAAACATTCAGTACTTC | CASSLGGSSPQNIQYF
TRBJ2-1 | 16 | - | TRBV30 | TRBD2 | TGTGCCTGGAGTGTACAAGGGACTACCATCTACAATGAGCAGTTCTTC | CAWSVQGTTIYNEQFF
TRBJ2-3 | 15 | - | TRBV7-9 | TRBD2 | TGTGCCAGCAGACCTCCGGGACTAGCACAAGATACGCAGTATTTT | CASRPPGLAQDTQYF
TRBJ2-1 | 13 | - | TRBV29-1 | - | TGCAGCGCAGGGGATTTGTGGTACAATGAGCAGTTCTTC | CSAGDLWYNEQFF
TRBJ2-1 | 18 | - | TRBV5-1 | TRBD2 | TGCGCCAGCAGCCTAAGGGCTAGCGGCAGTAGCTCCTACAATGAGCAGTTCTTC | CASSLRASGSSSYNEQFF
TRBJ2-7 | 15 | - | TRBV5-1 | TRBD1 | TGCGCCAGCAGCTTGGGGGACAGGCGATCCTACGAGCAGTACTTC | CASSLGDRRSYEQYF
TRBJ2-5 | 15 | - | TRBV27 | - | TGTGCCAGCAGTTTATCTTTCCAGAGGAGGGAGACCCAGTACTTC | CASSLSFQRRETQYF
TRBJ2-7 | 14 | - | TRBV29-1 | TRBD2 | TGCAGCGTCGCCGGGACTAGCGGAACCTACGAGCAGTACTTC | CSVAGTSGTYEQYF
TRBJ2-7 | 16 | - | TRBV7-9 | - | TGTGCCAGCAGCTTTGGGCAGCCCCTACGCCGTGTAAAGCAGTACTTC | CASSFGQPLRRVKQYF
TRBJ2-7 | 19 | - | TRBV4-1 | - | TGCGCCAGCAGCCAAGATTTCGGCTCACGTCTCCGGGGGAGCTACGAGCAGTACTTC | CASSQDFGSRLRGSYEQYF
TRBJ1-6 | 14 | - | TRBV2 | - | TGTGCCAGCAGTGAGAGAGTCGGGGGTGGACCCCTCCACTTT | CASSERVGGGPLHF
TRBJ1-2 | 15 | - | TRBV19 | TRBD1 | TGTGCCAGTAGTCCACGGGGACAGGGTGACTATGGCTACACCTTC | CASSPRGQGDYGYTF
TRBJ2-7 | 15 | few | TRBV11-1 | - | TGTGCCAGCAGCCGCTACGACGGAGCCTCCTACGAGCAGTACTTC | CASSRYDGASYEQYF